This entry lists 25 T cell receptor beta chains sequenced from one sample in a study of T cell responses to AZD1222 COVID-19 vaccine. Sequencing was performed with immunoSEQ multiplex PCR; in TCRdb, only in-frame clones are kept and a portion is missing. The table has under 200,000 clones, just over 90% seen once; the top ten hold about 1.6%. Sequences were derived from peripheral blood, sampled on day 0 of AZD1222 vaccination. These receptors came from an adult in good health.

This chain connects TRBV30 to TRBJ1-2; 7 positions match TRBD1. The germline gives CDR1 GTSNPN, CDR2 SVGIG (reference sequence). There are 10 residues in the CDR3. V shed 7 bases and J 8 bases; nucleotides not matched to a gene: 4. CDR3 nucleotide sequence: TGTGCCTTGGGACAGAACGGCTACACCTTC. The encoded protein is CALGQNGYTF.

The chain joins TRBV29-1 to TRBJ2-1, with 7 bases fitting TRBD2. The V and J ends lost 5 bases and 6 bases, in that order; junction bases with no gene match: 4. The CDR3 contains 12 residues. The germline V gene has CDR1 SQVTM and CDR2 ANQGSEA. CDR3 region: CSVRWGGNEQFF. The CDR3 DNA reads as TGCAGCGTTAGGTGGGGGGGCAATGAGCAGTTCTTC.

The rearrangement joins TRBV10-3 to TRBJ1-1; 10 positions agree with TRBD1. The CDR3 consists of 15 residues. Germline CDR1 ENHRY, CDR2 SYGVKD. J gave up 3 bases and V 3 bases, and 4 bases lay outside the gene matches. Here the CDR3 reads CAISDFGTGDTEAFF. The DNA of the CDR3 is TGTGCCATCAGTGACTTCGGGACAGGGGACACTGAAGCTTTCTTT.

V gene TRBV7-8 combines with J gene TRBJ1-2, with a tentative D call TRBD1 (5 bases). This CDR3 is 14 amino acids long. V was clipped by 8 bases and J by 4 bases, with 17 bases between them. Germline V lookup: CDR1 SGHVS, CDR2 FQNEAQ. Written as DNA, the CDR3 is TGTGCCAGCGCCGTGGCAGGGCGGGTCTATGGCTACACCTTC. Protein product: CASAVAGRVYGYTF. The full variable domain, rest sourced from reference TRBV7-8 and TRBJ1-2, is GAGVSQSPRYKVAKRGQDVALRCDPISGHVSLFWYQQALGQGPEFLTYFQNEAQLDKSGLPSDRFFAERPEGSVSTLKIQRTQQEDSAVYLCASAVAGRVYGYTFGSGTRLTVV.

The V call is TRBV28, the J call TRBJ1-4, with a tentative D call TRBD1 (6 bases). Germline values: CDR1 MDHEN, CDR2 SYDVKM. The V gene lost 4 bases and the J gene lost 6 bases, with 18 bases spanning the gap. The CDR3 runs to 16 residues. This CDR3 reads CASSSPGSGGDEKLFF. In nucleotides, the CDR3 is TGTGCCAGCAGTTCGCCCGGGTCGGGGGGCGATGAAAAACTGTTTTTT.

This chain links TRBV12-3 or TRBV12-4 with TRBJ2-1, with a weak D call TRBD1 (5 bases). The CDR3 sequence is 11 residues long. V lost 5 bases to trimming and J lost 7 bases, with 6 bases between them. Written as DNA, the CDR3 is TGTGCCAGCAGTCAGGGAAATGAGCAGTTCTTC. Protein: CASSQGNEQFF.

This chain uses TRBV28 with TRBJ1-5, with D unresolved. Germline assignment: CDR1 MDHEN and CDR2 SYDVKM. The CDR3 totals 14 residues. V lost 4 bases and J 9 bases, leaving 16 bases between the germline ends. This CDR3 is CASSSAGWELPQHF. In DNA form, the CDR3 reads TGTGCCAGCAGTTCCGCGGGCTGGGAACTGCCCCAGCATTTT. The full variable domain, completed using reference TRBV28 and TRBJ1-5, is DVKVTQSSRYLVKRTGEKVFLECVQDMDHENMFWYRQDPGLGLRLIYFSYDVKMKEKGDIPEGYSVSREKKERFSLILESASTNQTSMYLCASSSAGWELPQHFGDGTRLSIL.

CDR3 sequence (DNA): TGTGCCAGCAGTACAGGGGGTGACACTGAAGCTTTCTTT. Translating gives CASSTGGDTEAFF. This chain joins TRBV6-5 and TRBJ1-1; TRBD1 matches at 8 bases. CDR1 is MNHEY and CDR2 is SVGAGI in the germline V gene. The CDR3 is 13 residues long. V was clipped by 5 bases and J by 3 bases; unmatched bases: 2.

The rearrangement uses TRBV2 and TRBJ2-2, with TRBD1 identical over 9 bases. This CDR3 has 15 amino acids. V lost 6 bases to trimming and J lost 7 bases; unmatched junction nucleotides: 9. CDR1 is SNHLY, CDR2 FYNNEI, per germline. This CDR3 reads CASRERTGVVGELFF. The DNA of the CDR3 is TGTGCCAGCAGAGAGCGGACAGGGGTCGTCGGGGAGCTGTTTTTT.

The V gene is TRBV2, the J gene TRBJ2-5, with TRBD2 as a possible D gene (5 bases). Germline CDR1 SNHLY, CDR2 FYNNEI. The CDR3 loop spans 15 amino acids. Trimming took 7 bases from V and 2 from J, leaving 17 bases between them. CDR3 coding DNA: TGTGCCAGCACGAGCGACGGGATGAAGCAAGAGACCCAGTACTTC. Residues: CASTSDGMKQETQYF. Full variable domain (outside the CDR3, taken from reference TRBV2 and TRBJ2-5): EPEVTQTPSHQVTQMGQEVILRCVPISNHLYFYWYRQILGQKVEFLVSFYNNEISEKSEIFDDQFSVERPDGSNFTLKIRSTKLEDSAMYFCASTSDGMKQETQYFGPGTRLLVL.

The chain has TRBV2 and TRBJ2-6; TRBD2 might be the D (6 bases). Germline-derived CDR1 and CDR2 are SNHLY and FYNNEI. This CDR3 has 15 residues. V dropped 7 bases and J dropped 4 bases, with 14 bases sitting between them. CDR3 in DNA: TGTGCCAGCACCCAGCGGAGGGCCGGGGCCAACGTCCTGACTTTC. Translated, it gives CASTQRRAGANVLTF.

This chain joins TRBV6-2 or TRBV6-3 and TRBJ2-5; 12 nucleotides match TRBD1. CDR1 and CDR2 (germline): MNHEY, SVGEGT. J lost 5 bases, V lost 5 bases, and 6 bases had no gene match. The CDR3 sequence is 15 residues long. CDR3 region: CASSPGQGAVETQYF. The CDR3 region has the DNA TGTGCCAGCAGTCCGGGACAGGGGGCGGTGGAGACCCAGTACTTC.

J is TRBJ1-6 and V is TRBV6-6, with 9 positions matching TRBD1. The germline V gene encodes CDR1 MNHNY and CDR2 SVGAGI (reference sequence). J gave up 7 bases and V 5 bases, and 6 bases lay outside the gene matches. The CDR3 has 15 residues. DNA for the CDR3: TGTGCCAGCAGTCACTGGGGGACAGGGAATTCACCCCTCCACTTT. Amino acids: CASSHWGTGNSPLHF.

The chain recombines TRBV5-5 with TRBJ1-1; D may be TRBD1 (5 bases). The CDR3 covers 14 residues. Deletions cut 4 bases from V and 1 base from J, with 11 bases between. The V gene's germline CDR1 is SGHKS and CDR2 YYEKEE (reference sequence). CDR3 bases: TGTGCCAGCAGCCCGGGACGGCCGAACACTGAAGCTTTCTTT. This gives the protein CASSPGRPNTEAFF. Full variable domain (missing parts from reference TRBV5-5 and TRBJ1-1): DAGVTQSPTHLIKTRGQQVTLRCSPISGHKSVSWYQQVLGQGPQFIFQYYEKEERGRGNFPDRFSARQFPNYSSELNVNALLLGDSALYLCASSPGRPNTEAFFGQGTRLTVV.

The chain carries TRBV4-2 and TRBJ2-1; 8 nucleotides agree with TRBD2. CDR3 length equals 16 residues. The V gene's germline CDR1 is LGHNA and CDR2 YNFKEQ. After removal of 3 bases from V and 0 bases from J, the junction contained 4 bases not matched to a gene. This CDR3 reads CASSQYGGVSYNEQFF. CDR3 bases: TGTGCCAGCAGCCAGTACGGGGGGGTCTCCTACAATGAGCAGTTCTTC.

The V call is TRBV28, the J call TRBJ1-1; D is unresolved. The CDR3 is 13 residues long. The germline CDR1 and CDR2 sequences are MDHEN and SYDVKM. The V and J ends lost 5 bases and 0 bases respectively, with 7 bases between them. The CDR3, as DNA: TGTGCCAGCAGTCGGATTTTGAACACTGAAGCTTTCTTT. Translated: CASSRILNTEAFF.

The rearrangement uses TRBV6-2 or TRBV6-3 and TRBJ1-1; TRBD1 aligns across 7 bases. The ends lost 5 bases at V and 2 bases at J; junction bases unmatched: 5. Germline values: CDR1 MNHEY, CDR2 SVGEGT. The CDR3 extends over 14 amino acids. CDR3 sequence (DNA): TGTGCCAGCAGTCGGGACAGTCTAAACACTGAAGCTTTCTTT. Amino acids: CASSRDSLNTEAFF.

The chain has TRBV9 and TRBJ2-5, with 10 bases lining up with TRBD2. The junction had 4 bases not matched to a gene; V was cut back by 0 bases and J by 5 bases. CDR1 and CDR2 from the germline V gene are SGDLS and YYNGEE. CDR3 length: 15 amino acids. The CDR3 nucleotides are TGTGCCAGCAGCGTAGAGCCTAGCGGGGGTGAGACCCAGTACTTC. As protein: CASSVEPSGGETQYF. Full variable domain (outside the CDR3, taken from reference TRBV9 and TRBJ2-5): DSGVTQTPKHLITATGQRVTLRCSPRSGDLSVYWYQQSLDQGLQFLIQYYNGEERAKGNILERFSAQQFPDLHSELNLSSLELGDSALYFCASSVEPSGGETQYFGPGTRLLVL.

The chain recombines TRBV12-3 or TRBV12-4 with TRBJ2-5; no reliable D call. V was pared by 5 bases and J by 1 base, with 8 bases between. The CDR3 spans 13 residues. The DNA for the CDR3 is TGTGCCAGCAGTAAGAATTCCCAAGAGACCCAGTACTTC. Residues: CASSKNSQETQYF.

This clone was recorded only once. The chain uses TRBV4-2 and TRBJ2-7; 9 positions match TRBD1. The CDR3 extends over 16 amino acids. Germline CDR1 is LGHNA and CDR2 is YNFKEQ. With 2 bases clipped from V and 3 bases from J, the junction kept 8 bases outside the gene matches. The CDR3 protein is CASSQPGTGSNYEQYF. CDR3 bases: TGTGCCAGCAGCCAACCTGGGACAGGGTCTAACTACGAGCAGTACTTC.

Here the CDR3 reads CASSQGRQGLLTF. CDR3 DNA sequence: TGTGCCAGCAGCCAAGGGCGCCAGGGGCTTCTCACCTTC. The chain carries TRBV3-1 (or the pseudogene TRBV3-2) and TRBJ1-2; weak D call: TRBD1 (6 bases). The CDR3 runs 13 residues. Germline V CDR1 and CDR2: LGHDT, YNNKEL (reference sequence). V was trimmed by 1 base and J by 13 bases, leaving 16 bases between them.

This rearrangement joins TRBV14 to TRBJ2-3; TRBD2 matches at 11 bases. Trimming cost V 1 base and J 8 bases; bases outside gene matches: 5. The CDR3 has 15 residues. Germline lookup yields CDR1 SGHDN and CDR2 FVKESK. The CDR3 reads CASSQVAGGPVTQYF. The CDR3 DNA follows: TGTGCCAGCAGCCAAGTAGCGGGGGGGCCTGTTACGCAGTATTTT.

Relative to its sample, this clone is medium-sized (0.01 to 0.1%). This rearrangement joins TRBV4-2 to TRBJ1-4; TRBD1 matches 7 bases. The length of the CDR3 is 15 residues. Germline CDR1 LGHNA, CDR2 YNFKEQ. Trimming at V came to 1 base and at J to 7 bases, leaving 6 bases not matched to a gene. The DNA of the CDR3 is TGTGCCAGCAGCCAAGGACAGGGAGAAAGTGAAAAACTGTTTTTT. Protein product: CASSQGQGESEKLFF.

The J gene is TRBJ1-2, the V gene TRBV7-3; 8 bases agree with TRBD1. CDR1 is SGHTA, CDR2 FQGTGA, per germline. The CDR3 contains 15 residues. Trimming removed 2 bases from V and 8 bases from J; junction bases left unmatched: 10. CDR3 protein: CASSLGSDREGGYTF. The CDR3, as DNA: TGTGCCAGCAGCTTAGGGTCGGACAGGGAAGGAGGCTACACCTTC.

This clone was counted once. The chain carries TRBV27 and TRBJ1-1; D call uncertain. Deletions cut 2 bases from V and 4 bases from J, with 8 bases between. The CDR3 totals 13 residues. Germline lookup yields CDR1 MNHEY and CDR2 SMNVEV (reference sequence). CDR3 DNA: TGTGCCAGCAGTTTAAAAAGGTTCACTGAAGCTTTCTTT. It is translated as CASSLKRFTEAFF.